This record looks at one TCR beta chain sequence and its context. Its antigen is unknown. The data stem from a study of T cells in Graves' hyperthyroidism and ophthalmopathy. Study information: Staff took peripheral blood when the initial diagnosis was made, before any treatment began.

Amplification of TCR beta CDR3 regions used RNA as the template. A set of HTBI primers served as the primers for a first-round RT-PCR of the TCR CDR3. Each CDR3 protein gets one entry after TCRdb re-called the multiplex PCR reads with MiXCR. This repertoire shows hundreds of thousands of distinct CDR3 sequences, roughly 24% found once; its top ten account for over 9%. Clinical symptoms, serum thyroxine, TRAb, thyroid ultrasound and orbital computed tomography established diagnosis. Findings and limits, study-wide: Ophthalmopathy was distinguished from stable hyperthyroidism by 13 V-J signatures.

Germline lookup yields CDR1 LNHNV and CDR2 YYDKDF (reference sequence). Trimming shortened V by 5 bases and J by 1 base, and 8 bases separated the two germline ends. This CDR3 is built from 13 residues. The sequenced sample consisted of blood. This TCR was sampled from a woman aged 25 to 39 with Graves' ophthalmopathy. V usage is TRBV15 and J usage is TRBJ1-1; D is uncertain. The CDR3 reads CATSRKGNTEAFF. The CDR3 DNA reads as TGTGCCACCAGCCGGAAGGGGAACACTGAAGCTTTCTTT.